These 15 T cell receptor beta chains were all obtained from the same sample, sequenced in a study of shared clonotypes between healthy human individuals. The protocol was immunoSEQ multiplex PCR, while the TCRdb copy is restricted to in-frame clones and leaves out a portion. The table records fewer than 600,000 clones, about 85% of them present only once. The specimen sequenced was PBMCs. The receptors derive from a woman between 35 and 50 years old in good health. Some clones in this sample may be carry-over from other donors' samples.

The chain is built from TRBV19 and TRBJ1-2; 7 positions agree with TRBD1. J lost 3 bases, V lost 6 bases, and 7 bases had no gene match. The CDR3 covers 14 residues. Germline-derived CDR1 and CDR2 are LNHDA and SQIVND (reference sequence). The CDR3 nucleotides read TGTGCCAGTAGGGTTACAGGGGATGACTATGGCTACACCTTC. Translating it yields CASRVTGDDYGYTF.

J is TRBJ1-2 and V is TRBV28, with D possibly TRBD1 on 6 matching bases. CDR3 size: 12 residues. Germline V gene lookup returns CDR1 MDHEN and CDR2 SYDVKM. V was shortened by 10 bases and J by 5 bases, with 14 bases between the two germline ends. The CDR3 bases are TGTGCCAATTACAGGGTCGGGTATGGCTACACCTTC. This gives the protein CANYRVGYGYTF.

V and J are TRBV7-6 and TRBJ2-1; the match to TRBD1 covers 8 bases. The V gene end was trimmed by 5 bases and the J gene end by 0 bases; junction bases not matched to a gene: 6. CDR1 is SGHVS, CDR2 FNYEAQ, per germline. The CDR3 is 16 amino acids. The CDR3 bases are TGTGCCAGCAGCCCCCGAACAGGGGGCTCCTACAATGAGCAGTTCTTC. Translation gives CASSPRTGGSYNEQFF.

This rearrangement joins TRBV29-1 to TRBJ1-1, with D perhaps TRBD1 (6 bases). Deletions cut 6 bases from V and 1 base from J, with 12 bases between. CDR1 and CDR2 (germline): SQVTM, ANQGSEA. This CDR3 comprises 13 residues. CDR3 DNA sequence: TGCAGCGTCGGGGGCGATGGGAACACTGAAGCTTTCTTT. It translates to CSVGGDGNTEAFF.

Only one count was recorded for this clone. J is TRBJ2-5 and V is TRBV5-6; 14 nucleotides match TRBD2. V lost 0 bases, J lost 5 bases, and 6 bases stayed unmatched. The CDR3 extends over 17 amino acids. CDR1 SGHDT and CDR2 YYEEEE come from the germline V gene. The CDR3 nucleotides are TGTGCCAGCAGCTTGGAGGGACTAGCGGGAGTGAGGGAGACCCAGTACTTC. As protein: CASSLEGLAGVRETQYF.

V usage is TRBV10-3 and J usage is TRBJ1-2; the D gene is possibly TRBD1 (6 bases). Trimming removed 10 bases from V and 1 base from J, with 13 bases in between. CDR3 length: 13 amino acids. Germline V gene lookup returns CDR1 ENHRY and CDR2 SYGVKD. The CDR3 DNA is TGTGCCAGCAAGGACAGTTATAACTATGGCTACACCTTC. It codes for CASKDSYNYGYTF.

The V gene is TRBV19, the J gene TRBJ1-5, with D perhaps matching TRBD1 (6 bases). The V and J ends lost 3 bases and 0 bases respectively, with 12 bases between them. The CDR3 covers 16 residues. Germline CDR1 is LNHDA and CDR2 is SQIVND (reference sequence). CDR3 amino acids: CASSIGQHYSNQPQHF. The CDR3 DNA reads as TGTGCCAGTAGTATCGGACAGCACTATAGCAATCAGCCCCAGCATTTT. The full variable domain, completed using reference TRBV19 and TRBJ1-5, is DGGITQSPKYLFRKEGQNVTLSCEQNLNHDAMYWYRQDPGQGLRLIYYSQIVNDFQKGDIAEGYSVSREKKESFPLTVTSAQKNPTAFYLCASSIGQHYSNQPQHFGDGTRLSIL.

This chain uses TRBV7-2 with TRBJ1-2; 10 nucleotides match TRBD1. Germline V CDR1 and CDR2: SGHTA, FQGNSA. Germline trimming cut 6 bases from V and 4 bases from J; bases unmatched to any gene: 5. The CDR3 is made up of 14 amino acids. CDR3 region: CASRSGTGAYGYTF. CDR3 nucleotide sequence: TGTGCCAGCAGATCCGGGACAGGGGCCTATGGCTACACCTTC.

With respect to this clone: This sample includes further DNA sequences coding for the same CDR3. Here the CDR3 DNA reads TGTGCCAGCAGTGAAGACTACGAGCAGTACTTC. This translates into CASSEDYEQYF. J is TRBJ2-7 and V is TRBV2; unclear D gene. This CDR3 region has 11 residues. CDR1 and CDR2 (germline): SNHLY, FYNNEI. Trimming took 1 base from V and 3 from J, leaving 1 base between them.

This chain connects TRBV11-2 to TRBJ2-7; D not resolved. The CDR3 is made up of 16 amino acids. CDR1 and CDR2 from the germline V gene are SGHAT and FQNNGV. The V end lost 0 bases, the J end lost 3 bases, and 15 bases lay between the germline ends. CDR3 bases: TGTGCCAGCAGCTTAGATTCTGGGCTAGTCGACTACGAGCAGTACTTC. Translating gives CASSLDSGLVDYEQYF.

Worth noting for this clone: One end of the junction fails to match germline, which may point to a read error. This chain connects TRBV28 to TRBJ2-7; 8 nucleotides agree with TRBD2. The CDR3 length is 14 residues. Per germline, CDR1 MDHEN and CDR2 SYDVKM. In DNA form, the CDR3 reads TGTGCCAGCAGTCTTTGGCGGGAGGTCTACAAGCAGTACTTC. Its translation is CASSLWREVYKQYF.

This chain uses TRBV6-5 with TRBJ1-2; weak D call: TRBD1 (6 bases). This CDR3 contains 13 residues. Germline CDR1 MNHEY, CDR2 SVGAGI. The V and J ends lost 6 bases and 3 bases respectively, with 11 bases between them. The chain's CDR3 is CASRLTGDYGYTF. The CDR3 DNA reads as TGTGCCAGCAGACTGACAGGAGACTATGGCTACACCTTC.

This clone was seen just once. The chain joins TRBV11-3 to TRBJ2-1, with D unclear. Trimming removed 0 bases from V and 6 bases from J, with 6 bases in between. CDR3 length: 13 amino acids. Germline-derived CDR1 and CDR2 are SGHNT and YENEEA. CDR3 residues: CASSLEFTNEQFF. The DNA of the CDR3 is TGTGCCAGCAGCTTAGAGTTTACCAATGAGCAGTTCTTC.

The chain links TRBV5-1 to TRBJ2-2, with D hard to call. Trimming removed 1 base from V and 2 bases from J, with 12 bases in between. The CDR3 spans 16 residues. Germline V gene data show CDR1 as SGHRS and CDR2 as YFSETQ. The CDR3 reads CASSLMAGSNTGELFF. The CDR3 coding sequence is TGCGCCAGCAGCTTGATGGCAGGCTCTAACACCGGGGAGCTGTTTTTT.

This sequence joins TRBV30 and TRBJ1-6, with D tentatively TRBD1 (6 bases). V was trimmed by 2 bases and J by 9 bases, leaving 11 bases between them. The CDR3 contains 13 residues. From germline, CDR1 is GTSNPN and CDR2 SVGIG (reference sequence). CDR3 bases: TGTGCCTGGAGTTCAGGGGTGCGTTCACCCCTCCACTTT. The encoded protein is CAWSSGVRSPLHF.